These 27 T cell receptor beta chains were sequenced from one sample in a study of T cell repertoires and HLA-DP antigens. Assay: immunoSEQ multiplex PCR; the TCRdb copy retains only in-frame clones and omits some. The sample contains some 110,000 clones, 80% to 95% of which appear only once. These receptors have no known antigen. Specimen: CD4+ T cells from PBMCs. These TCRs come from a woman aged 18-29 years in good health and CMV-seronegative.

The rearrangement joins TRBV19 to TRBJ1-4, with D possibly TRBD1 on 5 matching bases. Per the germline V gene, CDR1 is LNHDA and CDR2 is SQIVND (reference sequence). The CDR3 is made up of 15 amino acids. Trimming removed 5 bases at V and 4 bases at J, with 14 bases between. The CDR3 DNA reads TGTGCCAGTAGTGCGATGGACACGGGTAATGAAAAACTGTTTTTT. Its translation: CASSAMDTGNEKLFF.

Written as DNA, the CDR3 is TGTGCCAGCAGCTTCCCCGGCCGCAGGGAGCAGTTCTTC. As protein: CASSFPGRREQFF. The rearrangement joins TRBV11-3 to TRBJ2-1; D remains ambiguous. This CDR3 has 13 residues. CDR1 and CDR2 from the germline V gene are SGHNT and YENEEA. Trimming shortened V by 3 bases and J by 10 bases, and 13 bases separated the two germline ends. The variable domain in full, with the rest retrieved from reference TRBV11-3 and TRBJ2-1, is EAGVVQSPRYKIIEKKQPVAFWCNPISGHNTLYWYLQNLGQGPELLIRYENEEAVDDSQLPKDRFSAERLKGVDSTLKIQPAELGDSAVYLCASSFPGRREQFFGPGTRLTVL.

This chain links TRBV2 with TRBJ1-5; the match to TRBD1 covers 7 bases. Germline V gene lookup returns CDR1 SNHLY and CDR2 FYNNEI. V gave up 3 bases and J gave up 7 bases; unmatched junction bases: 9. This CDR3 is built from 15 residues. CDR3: CASSDETGRRQPQHF. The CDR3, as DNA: TGTGCCAGCAGTGATGAGACAGGGAGGAGGCAGCCCCAGCATTTT.

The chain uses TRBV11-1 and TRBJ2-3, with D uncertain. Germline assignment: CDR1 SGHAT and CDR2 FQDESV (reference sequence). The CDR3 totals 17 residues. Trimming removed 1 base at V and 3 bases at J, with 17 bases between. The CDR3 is CASSLGGRGALTDTQYF. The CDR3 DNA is TGTGCCAGCAGCTTAGGAGGACGAGGAGCACTTACAGATACGCAGTATTTT.

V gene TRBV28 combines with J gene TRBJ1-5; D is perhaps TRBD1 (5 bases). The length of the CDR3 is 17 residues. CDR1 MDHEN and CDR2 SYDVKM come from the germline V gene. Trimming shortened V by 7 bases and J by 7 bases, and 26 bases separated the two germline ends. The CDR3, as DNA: TGTGCCAGCAATCCCCGACATAATAGCCCTGGGGCGCAGCCCCAGCATTTT. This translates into CASNPRHNSPGAQPQHF.

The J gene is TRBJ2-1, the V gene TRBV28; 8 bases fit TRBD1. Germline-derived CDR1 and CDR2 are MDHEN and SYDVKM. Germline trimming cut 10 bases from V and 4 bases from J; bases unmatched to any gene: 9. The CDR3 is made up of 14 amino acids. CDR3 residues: CATTGQGAYNEQFF. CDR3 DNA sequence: TGTGCCACCACCGGGCAGGGGGCTTACAATGAGCAGTTCTTC.

CDR3 loop: CASSEGAGDRPYF. The CDR3 DNA follows: TGTGCCAGCAGTGAAGGAGCGGGGGACAGGCCCTATTTT. This chain uses TRBV6-4 with TRBJ2-3, with D perhaps being TRBD1 or TRBD2 (8 bases each). Trimming removed 3 bases at V and 15 bases at J, with 19 bases between. The CDR3 has 13 amino acids. Germline CDR1 and CDR2: MRHNA and SNTAGT.

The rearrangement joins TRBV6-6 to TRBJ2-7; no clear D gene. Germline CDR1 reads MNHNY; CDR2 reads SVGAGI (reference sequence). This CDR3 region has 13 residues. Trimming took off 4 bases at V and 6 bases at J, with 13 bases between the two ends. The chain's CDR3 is CASSFQSRPEQYV. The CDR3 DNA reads TGTGCCAGCAGTTTCCAAAGTCGCCCCGAGCAGTACGTC.

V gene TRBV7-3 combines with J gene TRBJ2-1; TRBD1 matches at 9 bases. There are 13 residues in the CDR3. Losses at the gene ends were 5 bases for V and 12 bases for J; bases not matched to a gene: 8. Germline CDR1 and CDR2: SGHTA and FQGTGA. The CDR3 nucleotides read TGTGCCAGCAGCCGGGGACAGGGAGAGGGGCAGTTCTTC. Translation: CASSRGQGEGQFF.

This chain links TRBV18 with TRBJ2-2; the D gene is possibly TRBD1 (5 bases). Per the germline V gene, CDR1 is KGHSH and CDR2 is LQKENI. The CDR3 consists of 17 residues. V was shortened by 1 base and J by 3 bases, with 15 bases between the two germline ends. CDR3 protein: CASSPLRGTVDTGELFF. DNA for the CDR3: TGTGCCAGCTCACCACTTAGGGGTACGGTGGACACCGGGGAGCTGTTTTTT.

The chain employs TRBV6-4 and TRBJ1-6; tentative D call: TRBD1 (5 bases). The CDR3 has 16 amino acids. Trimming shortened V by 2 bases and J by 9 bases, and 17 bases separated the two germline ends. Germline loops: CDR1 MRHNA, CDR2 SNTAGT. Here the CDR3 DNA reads TGTGCCAGCAGTGACAACGCAGGGAATTCGGGTTCACCCCTCCACTTT. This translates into CASSDNAGNSGSPLHF.

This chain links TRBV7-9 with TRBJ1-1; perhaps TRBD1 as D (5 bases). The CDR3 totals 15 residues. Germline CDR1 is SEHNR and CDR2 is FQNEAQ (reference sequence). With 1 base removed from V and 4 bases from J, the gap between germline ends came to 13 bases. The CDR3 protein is CASSLVPGAGTEAFF. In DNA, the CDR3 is TGTGCCAGCAGCTTAGTACCCGGGGCGGGCACTGAAGCTTTCTTT.

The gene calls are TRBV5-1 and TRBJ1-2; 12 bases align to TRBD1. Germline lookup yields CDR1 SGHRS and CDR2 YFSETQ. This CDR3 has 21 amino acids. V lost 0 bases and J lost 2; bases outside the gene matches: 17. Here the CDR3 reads CASSLEGQGARSSVVNYGYTF. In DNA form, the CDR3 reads TGCGCCAGCAGCTTGGAGGGACAGGGGGCGAGGTCGTCTGTTGTAAACTATGGCTACACCTTC.

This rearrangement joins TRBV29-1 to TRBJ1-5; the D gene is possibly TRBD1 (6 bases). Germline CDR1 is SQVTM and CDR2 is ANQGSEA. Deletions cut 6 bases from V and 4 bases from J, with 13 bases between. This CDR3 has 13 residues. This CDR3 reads CSVKGGTNQPQHF. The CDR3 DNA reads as TGCAGCGTGAAGGGGGGGACAAATCAGCCCCAGCATTTT.

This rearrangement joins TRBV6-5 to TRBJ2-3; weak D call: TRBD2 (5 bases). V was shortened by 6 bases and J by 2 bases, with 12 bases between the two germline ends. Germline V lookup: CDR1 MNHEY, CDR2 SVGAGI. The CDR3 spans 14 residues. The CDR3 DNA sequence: TGTGCCAGCAGGCCGGACTTCACCACAGATACGCAGTATTTT. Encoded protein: CASRPDFTTDTQYF.

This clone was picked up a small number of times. CDR3 sequence reads: CASSEGGGYGYTF. The DNA for the CDR3 is TGTGCCAGCAGTGAAGGGGGGGGCTATGGCTACACCTTC. The chain employs TRBV6-1 and TRBJ1-2; perhaps TRBD1 as D (5 bases). Trimming shortened V by 1 base and J by 4 bases, and 7 bases separated the two germline ends. Germline V gene data show CDR1 as MNHNS and CDR2 as SASEGT. The CDR3 contains 13 residues.

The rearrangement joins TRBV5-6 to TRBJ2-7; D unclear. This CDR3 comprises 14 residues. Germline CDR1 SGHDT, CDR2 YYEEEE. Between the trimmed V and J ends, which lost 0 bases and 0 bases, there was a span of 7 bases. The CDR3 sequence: CASSLALGSYEQYV. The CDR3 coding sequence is TGTGCCAGCAGCTTGGCCCTTGGCTCCTACGAGCAGTACGTC.

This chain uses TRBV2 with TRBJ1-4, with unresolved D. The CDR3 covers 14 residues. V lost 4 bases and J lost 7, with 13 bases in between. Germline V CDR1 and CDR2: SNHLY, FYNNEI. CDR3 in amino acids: CASSGELRGEKLFF. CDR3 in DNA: TGTGCCAGCAGTGGGGAACTCCGGGGTGAAAAACTGTTTTTT.

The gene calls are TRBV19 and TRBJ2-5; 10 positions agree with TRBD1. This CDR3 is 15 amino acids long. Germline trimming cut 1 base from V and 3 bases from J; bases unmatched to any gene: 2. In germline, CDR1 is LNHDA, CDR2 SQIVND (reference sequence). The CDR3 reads CASSIGGTGEETQYF. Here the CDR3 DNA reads TGTGCCAGTAGTATAGGAGGGACAGGGGAAGAGACCCAGTACTTC.

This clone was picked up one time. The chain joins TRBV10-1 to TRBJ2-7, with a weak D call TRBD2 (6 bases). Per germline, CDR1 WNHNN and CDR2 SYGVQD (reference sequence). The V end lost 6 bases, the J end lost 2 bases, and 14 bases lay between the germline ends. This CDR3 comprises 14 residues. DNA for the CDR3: TGCGCCAGCAGCACCGGGACTGTTACCTACGAGCAGTACTTC. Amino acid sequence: CASSTGTVTYEQYF.

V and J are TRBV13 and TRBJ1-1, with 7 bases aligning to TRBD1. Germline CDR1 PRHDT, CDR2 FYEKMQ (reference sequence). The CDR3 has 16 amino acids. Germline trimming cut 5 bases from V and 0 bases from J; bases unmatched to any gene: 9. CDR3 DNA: TGTGCCAGCAGCCTCGTCTTGGGACAGCTGAACACTGAAGCTTTCTTT. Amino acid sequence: CASSLVLGQLNTEAFF.

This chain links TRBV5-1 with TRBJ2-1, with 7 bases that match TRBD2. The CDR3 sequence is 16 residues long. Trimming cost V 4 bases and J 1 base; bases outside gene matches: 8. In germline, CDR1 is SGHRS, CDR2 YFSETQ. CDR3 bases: TGCGCCAGCAGCACCCTGGGGGAGGGATCCTACAATGAGCAGTTCTTC. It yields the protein CASSTLGEGSYNEQFF.

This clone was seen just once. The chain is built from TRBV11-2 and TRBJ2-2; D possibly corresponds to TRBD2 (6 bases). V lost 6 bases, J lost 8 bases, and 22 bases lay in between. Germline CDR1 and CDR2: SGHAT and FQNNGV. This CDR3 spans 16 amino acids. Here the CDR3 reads CASSPPRLALSGELFF. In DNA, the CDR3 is TGTGCCAGCAGTCCCCCCCGCCTAGCGTTATCTGGGGAGCTGTTTTTT.

The CDR3, as DNA: TGTGCCAGCACCAAATTCACAGGGGGCCGGAACACCGGGGAGCTGTTTTTT. Translation gives CASTKFTGGRNTGELFF. This chain connects TRBV21-1 to TRBJ2-2; the table's D call, TRBD1, has no DNA check behind it. TRBV21-1 is a pseudogene segment. The CDR3 has 17 residues.

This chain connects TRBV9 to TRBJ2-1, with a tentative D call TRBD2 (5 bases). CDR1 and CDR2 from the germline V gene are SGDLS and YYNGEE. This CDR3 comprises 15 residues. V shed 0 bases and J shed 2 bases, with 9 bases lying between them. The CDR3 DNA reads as TGTGCCAGCAGCGTAGTGGGAGATGCCTACAATGAGCAGTTCTTC. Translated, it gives CASSVVGDAYNEQFF. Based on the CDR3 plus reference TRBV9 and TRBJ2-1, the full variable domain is DSGVTQTPKHLITATGQRVTLRCSPRSGDLSVYWYQQSLDQGLQFLIQYYNGEERAKGNILERFSAQQFPDLHSELNLSSLELGDSALYFCASSVVGDAYNEQFFGPGTRLTVL.

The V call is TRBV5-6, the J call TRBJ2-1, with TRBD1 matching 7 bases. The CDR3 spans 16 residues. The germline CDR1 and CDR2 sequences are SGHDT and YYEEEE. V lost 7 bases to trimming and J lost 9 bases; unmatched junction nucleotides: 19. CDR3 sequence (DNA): TGTGCCAGCGGATCCAGGGGACAGCTGTACTCGAGTGAGCAGTTCTTC. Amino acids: CASGSRGQLYSSEQFF.

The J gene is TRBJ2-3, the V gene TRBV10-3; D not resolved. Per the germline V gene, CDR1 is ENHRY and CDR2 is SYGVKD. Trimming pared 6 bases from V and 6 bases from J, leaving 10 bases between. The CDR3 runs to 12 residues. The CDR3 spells CAISPTGDTQYF. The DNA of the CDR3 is TGTGCCATCAGCCCTACTGGCGATACGCAGTATTTT.